This passage covers 32 T cell receptor beta chains from one sample sequenced in a study of T-cell reconstitution after alpha-beta-depleted transplantation in children. Unique molecular identifiers tagged the TCRbeta library. From the PCR reads, TCRdb called clonotypes with MiXCR, one entry per CDR3 protein. Of hundreds of thousands of distinct CDR3 sequences detected, roughly 9.1% appear once; the ten largest clones hold just under 7.5%. The specimen comprised PBMCs, sampled before TCRalphabeta/CD19-depleted stem cell transplant. All receptors derive from a boy younger than two with acute myeloid leukemia, due to receive a stem cell transplant.

The table lists this clonotype with a few counts. The chain combines TRBV7-8 with TRBJ2-7, with D perhaps TRBD1 (6 bases). Germline CDR1 SGHVS, CDR2 FQNEAQ. The CDR3 runs 16 residues. The V gene lost 1 base and the J gene lost 2 bases, with 15 bases spanning the gap. In DNA form, the CDR3 reads TGTGCCAGCAGCTTAGGCCTCGGACAGTTCCCCTACGAGCAGTACTTC. Residues: CASSLGLGQFPYEQYF.

This clonotype was recorded many times. The chain has TRBV4-2 and TRBJ2-7; 7 bases fit TRBD1. After removal of 1 base from V and 1 base from J, the junction contained 4 bases not matched to a gene. Germline V gives CDR1 LGHNA, CDR2 YNFKEQ. The CDR3 covers 15 residues. The CDR3 region has the DNA TGTGCCAGCAGCCAAGGACGGGACAGATCCTACGAGCAGTACTTC. It encodes CASSQGRDRSYEQYF.

The V and J genes are TRBV4-2 and TRBJ2-7; 10 positions agree with TRBD1. The junction had 7 bases not matched to a gene; V was cut back by 1 base and J by 4 bases. Germline values: CDR1 LGHNA, CDR2 YNFKEQ. The CDR3 is 16 amino acids. CDR3 DNA: TGTGCCAGCAGCCAAGGACAGGGGGCTCCTACGTACGAGCAGTACTTC. Translation: CASSQGQGAPTYEQYF.

This clonotype was found many times. The chain employs TRBV6-1 and TRBJ1-4; D is undetermined. CDR1 is MNHNS and CDR2 is SASEGT in the germline V gene. The germline V and J ends were trimmed by 6 bases and 8 bases, with 19 bases remaining between them. The CDR3 is 15 amino acids. The CDR3 reads CASRTYLREGEKLFF. As DNA, the CDR3 is TGTGCCAGCAGAACGTATCTGAGGGAAGGAGAAAAACTGTTTTTT.

This clonotype was found many times. The chain combines TRBV5-1 with TRBJ2-2; D is undetermined. The length of the CDR3 is 14 residues. V was pared by 0 bases and J by 5 bases, with 8 bases between. CDR1 SGHRS and CDR2 YFSETQ come from the germline V gene. The CDR3 DNA is TGCGCCAGCAGCTTGGCAAGCAGAACCGGGGAGCTGTTTTTT. Protein product: CASSLASRTGELFF.

This clonotype has only a few counts. The chain carries TRBV29-1 and TRBJ1-1; 9 nucleotides align to TRBD1. Germline CDR1 reads SQVTM; CDR2 reads ANQGSEA. V shed 1 base and J 5 bases; nucleotides not matched to a gene: 14. The CDR3 loop spans 17 amino acids. This CDR3 reads CSVEVPPGTGRGTEAFF. CDR3 DNA: TGCAGCGTTGAAGTCCCCCCCGGGACAGGGAGGGGTACTGAAGCTTTCTTT.

The chain couples TRBV20-1 to TRBJ1-6; TRBD1 aligns across 11 bases. V lost 2 bases to trimming and J lost 6 bases; unmatched junction nucleotides: 3. This CDR3 is 15 amino acids long. In germline, CDR1 is DFQATT, CDR2 SNEGSKA (reference sequence). The CDR3 is CSARRTGGFNSPLHF. In DNA, the CDR3 is TGCAGTGCTAGAAGGACAGGGGGCTTTAATTCACCCCTCCACTTT.

This clonotype showed up just a few times. The gene calls are TRBV19 and TRBJ1-4, with D unresolved. V was trimmed by 3 bases and J by 2 bases, leaving 13 bases between them. Germline assignment: CDR1 LNHDA and CDR2 SQIVND (reference sequence). The CDR3 is made up of 16 amino acids. The CDR3 sequence: CASSIFPATTNEKLFF. DNA for the CDR3: TGTGCCAGTAGTATCTTTCCGGCTACCACTAATGAAAAACTGTTTTTT.

Ten or more counts support this clonotype. The gene calls are TRBV5-1 and TRBJ1-4; D is possibly TRBD1 (5 bases). Germline CDR1 SGHRS, CDR2 YFSETQ. This CDR3 spans 15 amino acids. V was pared by 7 bases and J by 4 bases, with 17 bases between. This chain's CDR3 is CASRARRQLNEKLFF. CDR3 DNA sequence: TGCGCCAGCCGGGCCCGGAGACAGCTTAATGAAAAACTGTTTTTT. Full variable domain (outside the CDR3, taken from reference TRBV5-1 and TRBJ1-4): KAGVTQTPRYLIKTRGQQVTLSCSPISGHRSVSWYQQTPGQGLQFLFEYFSETQRNKGNFPGRFSGRQFSNSRSEMNVSTLELGDSALYLCASRARRQLNEKLFFGSGTQLSVL.

This clonotype was counted at least ten times. The rearrangement links TRBV28 to TRBJ1-3; D might be TRBD1 (5 bases). The CDR3 extends over 15 amino acids. Deletions cut 6 bases from V and 4 bases from J, with 16 bases between. Germline assignment: CDR1 MDHEN and CDR2 SYDVKM. The CDR3 sequence: CASRASEGRGNTIYF. In nucleotides, the CDR3 is TGTGCCAGCAGGGCAAGCGAGGGGAGGGGAAACACCATATATTTT.

The V call is TRBV23-1, the J call TRBJ2-4, with a possible D match to TRBD2 (5 bases). TRBV23-1 is labeled an ORF, and its function is uncertain. The CDR3 covers 14 residues. V was pared by 0 bases and J by 6 bases, with 9 bases between. The DNA of the CDR3 is TGCGCCAGCAGTCAATCAACGGGGAGAAACATTCAGTACTTC. Amino acid sequence: CASSQSTGRNIQYF.

This clonotype was seen repeatedly, ten times or more. The chain combines TRBV20-1 with TRBJ2-5, with 11 bases that match TRBD2. CDR3 length: 14 residues. V was clipped by 7 bases and J by 2 bases; unmatched bases: 6. CDR1 and CDR2 (germline): DFQATT, SNEGSKA (reference sequence). CDR3 residues: CSEGSSGGQETQYF. In DNA form, the CDR3 reads TGCAGTGAAGGGTCTAGCGGGGGGCAAGAGACCCAGTACTTC.

This clonotype was seen a handful of times. This chain uses TRBV12-3 or TRBV12-4 with TRBJ1-4; D is unclear. The V end was cut by 6 bases, the J end by 10 bases, with 21 bases between. This CDR3 contains 15 residues. CDR3 nucleotide sequence: TGTGCCAGCAGACCCACCGGAGGGTTCCGGGTAAAACTGTTTTTT. Its translation: CASRPTGGFRVKLFF.

This clonotype occurred many times. The V gene is TRBV7-3, the J gene TRBJ2-1; 9 nucleotides match TRBD2. Trimming took 2 bases from V and 5 from J; bases not matched to a gene: 1. Germline loops: CDR1 SGHTA, CDR2 FQGTGA. CDR3 length: 14 amino acids. The CDR3 loop reads CASSLAGGNNEQFF. CDR3 sequence (DNA): TGTGCCAGCAGCTTAGCGGGGGGGAACAATGAGCAGTTCTTC.

This clonotype was observed many times. The chain is built from TRBV4-1 and TRBJ2-1; TRBD1 aligns across 8 bases. The CDR3 sequence is 15 residues long. The V gene's germline CDR1 is MGHRA and CDR2 YSYEKL. The trim removed 3 bases at V and 6 bases at J, leaving 7 bases unmatched. CDR3 in amino acids: CASSHRGPLVNEQFF. CDR3 in DNA: TGCGCCAGCAGCCACAGGGGGCCCCTGGTCAATGAGCAGTTCTTC.

This clonotype was seen repeatedly, ten times or more. The chain combines TRBV20-1 with TRBJ2-5, with 7 bases that match TRBD2. Trimming took 6 bases from V and 2 from J; bases not matched to a gene: 9. The germline V gene has CDR1 DFQATT and CDR2 SNEGSKA (reference sequence). The CDR3 consists of 14 residues. This CDR3 reads CSAPLAGVQETQYF. The CDR3 bases are TGCAGTGCCCCCTTGGCGGGGGTGCAAGAGACCCAGTACTTC.

This clonotype was counted many times. The J gene is TRBJ2-7, the V gene TRBV28, with 7 bases fitting TRBD1. Looked up from germline, CDR1 is MDHEN and CDR2 is SYDVKM. The CDR3 consists of 15 residues. Trimming at V came to 4 bases and at J to 3 bases, leaving 9 bases not matched to a gene. CDR3 protein: CASSSSQTGYYEQYF. CDR3 DNA: TGTGCCAGCAGTTCCTCACAGACAGGGTACTACGAGCAGTACTTC.

V and J are TRBV6-2 or TRBV6-3 and TRBJ2-7; TRBD1 aligns across 9 bases. V shed 0 bases, J shed 4 bases, and the junction held 1 base outside the gene matches. The CDR3 is 14 residues long. Germline lookup yields CDR1 MNHEY and CDR2 SVGEGT. The CDR3 is CASSYSTGGYEQYF. CDR3 nucleotides: TGTGCCAGCAGTTACTCGACAGGGGGTTACGAGCAGTACTTC.

This clonotype has at least ten counts. The chain combines TRBV11-2 with TRBJ2-1; D possibly matches TRBD1 or TRBD2 (5 bases each). Between the trimmed V and J ends, which lost 0 bases and 0 bases, there was a span of 9 bases. Germline lookup yields CDR1 SGHAT and CDR2 FQNNGV. CDR3 length equals 16 residues. Here the CDR3 reads CASSLEGVSSYNEQFF. CDR3 coding DNA: TGTGCCAGCAGCTTAGAGGGGGTAAGCTCCTACAATGAGCAGTTCTTC.

This clonotype was observed many times. The gene calls are TRBV11-2 and TRBJ2-7, with D perhaps TRBD1 (5 bases). CDR3 length: 14 amino acids. Germline V CDR1 and CDR2: SGHAT, FQNNGV. Trimming cost V 5 bases and J 3 bases, with 14 bases left between them. This chain's CDR3 is CASSHWSRDYEQYF. The CDR3 DNA is TGTGCCAGCAGCCATTGGTCCAGGGACTACGAGCAGTACTTC.

This clonotype was found many times. For the CDR3, the DNA is TGTGCCAGCTCACCGACAGGGGGTAACACCGGGGAGCTGTTTTTT. This gives the protein CASSPTGGNTGELFF. The V and J genes are TRBV18 and TRBJ2-2; 9 nucleotides align to TRBD1. The J segment lost 2 bases and the V segment lost 3 bases, leaving 1 base of the junction unmatched. Germline loops: CDR1 KGHSH, CDR2 LQKENI. This CDR3 comprises 15 residues. The entire variable domain, with the rest obtained from reference TRBV18 and TRBJ2-2, is as follows: NAGVMQNPRHLVRRRGQEARLRCSPMKGHSHVYWYRQLPEEGLKFMVYLQKENIIDESGMPKERFSAEFPKEGPSILRIQQVVRGDSAAYFCASSPTGGNTGELFFGEGSRLTVL.

This clonotype was counted many times. The chain carries TRBV28 and TRBJ2-5, with 8 nucleotides matching TRBD2. From germline, CDR1 is MDHEN and CDR2 SYDVKM. This CDR3 is built from 15 residues. V was clipped by 6 bases and J by 1 base; unmatched bases: 7. CDR3 in DNA: TGTGCCAGCAGCCGGGGGGGAGGGACCCAAGAGACCCAGTACTTC. This gives the protein CASSRGGGTQETQYF.

This clonotype showed up many times. The chain uses TRBV4-3 and TRBJ2-3; TRBD2 matches 12 bases. Unmatched junction bases numbered 9, after V lost 0 bases and J lost 2 bases. The germline V gene has CDR1 LGHNA and CDR2 YSLEER. This CDR3 is 19 amino acids long. The CDR3 sequence is CASSQEWLAGGPFTDTQYF. The CDR3 nucleotides are TGCGCCAGCAGCCAAGAATGGCTAGCGGGAGGGCCTTTCACAGATACGCAGTATTTT.

This clonotype was found a few times. The chain uses TRBV2 and TRBJ2-1; D is unclear. Germline V CDR1 and CDR2: SNHLY, FYNNEI. The CDR3 is 17 amino acids. V was clipped by 5 bases and J by 6 bases, with 23 bases between them. The CDR3 DNA reads as TGTGCCAGCAGTCCCTTCTTCCGGTTCAACCCAGGCAATGAGCAGTTCTTC. Its protein product is CASSPFFRFNPGNEQFF.

The chain links TRBV5-1 to TRBJ2-1, with D possibly TRBD1 on 5 matching bases. Trimming cost V 2 bases and J 5 bases, with 11 bases left between them. The CDR3 length is 14 residues. Germline loops: CDR1 SGHRS, CDR2 YFSETQ. CDR3: CASSFDLGHNEQFF. The DNA of the CDR3 is TGCGCCAGCAGCTTCGATTTGGGGCACAATGAGCAGTTCTTC. Using reference TRBV5-1 and TRBJ2-1 for the parts outside the CDR3, the full variable domain is KAGVTQTPRYLIKTRGQQVTLSCSPISGHRSVSWYQQTPGQGLQFLFEYFSETQRNKGNFPGRFSGRQFSNSRSEMNVSTLELGDSALYLCASSFDLGHNEQFFGPGTRLTVL.

In its sample, this clonotype was seen many times. The chain links TRBV29-1 to TRBJ2-2; D is unresolved. Germline V gives CDR1 SQVTM, CDR2 ANQGSEA. This CDR3 is 15 amino acids long. V was shortened by 0 bases and J by 5 bases, with 13 bases between the two germline ends. The CDR3 region is CSVEDRARVTGELFF. The CDR3 nucleotides read TGCAGCGTTGAAGACCGGGCCCGGGTGACCGGGGAGCTGTTTTTT.

This chain connects TRBV7-2 to TRBJ2-5; no clear D. The ends were cut back, 1 base at V and 0 bases at J, with 15 bases in the middle. Germline CDR1 reads SGHTA; CDR2 reads FQGNSA. The CDR3 length is 17 residues. The chain's CDR3 is CASSLVRLSPDQETQYF. The CDR3 coding sequence is TGTGCCAGCAGCTTAGTCCGACTCTCACCGGACCAAGAGACCCAGTACTTC.

This clonotype was seen a handful of times. The chain has TRBV20-1 and TRBJ2-3, with 9 bases matching TRBD2. V lost 5 bases to trimming and J lost 4 bases; unmatched junction nucleotides: 10. CDR3 length: 15 amino acids. Germline CDR1 and CDR2: DFQATT and SNEGSKA (reference sequence). The chain's CDR3 is CSAPKRGVLSDTQYF. The CDR3 region has the DNA TGCAGTGCTCCGAAGCGGGGGGTTCTATCAGATACGCAGTATTTT.

This clonotype has at least ten counts. The V gene is TRBV28, the J gene TRBJ2-7; D is ambiguous. Deletions cut 5 bases from V and 3 bases from J, with 5 bases between. Germline CDR1 MDHEN, CDR2 SYDVKM. CDR3 length equals 11 residues. CDR3 in DNA: TGTGCCAGCAGTGCTTACTACGAGCAGTACTTC. It yields the protein CASSAYYEQYF.

V and J are TRBV2 and TRBJ2-1; 8 nucleotides align to TRBD2. The CDR3 sequence is 14 residues long. Per the germline V gene, CDR1 is SNHLY and CDR2 is FYNNEI. V was clipped by 2 bases and J by 7 bases; unmatched bases: 4. CDR3 amino acids: CASSEKREWNEQFF. The CDR3 coding sequence is TGTGCCAGCAGTGAAAAGCGGGAGTGGAATGAGCAGTTCTTC.

Concerning this clonotype: Because it lacks the conserved phenylalanine or tryptophan at the end, this CDR3 is likely a read error. This chain connects TRBV20-1 to TRBJ2-7; D remains ambiguous. V was clipped by 3 bases and J by 1 base, with 10 bases between them. This CDR3 contains 13 residues. The V gene's germline CDR1 is DFQATT and CDR2 SNEGSKA (reference sequence). CDR3 residues: CSASPGHSYEQYL. DNA for the CDR3: TGCAGTGCTAGCCCGGGCCATTCCTACGAGCAGTACCTC.

This clonotype was counted ten times or more. V usage is TRBV27 and J usage is TRBJ1-1; D perhaps matches TRBD1 (6 bases). From germline, CDR1 is MNHEY and CDR2 SMNVEV (reference sequence). The length of the CDR3 is 16 residues. V dropped 5 bases and J dropped 4 bases, with 20 bases sitting between them. In DNA, the CDR3 is TGTGCCAGCAGTACCGGGACAATCCAACACCTCACTGAAGCTTTCTTT. This encodes CASSTGTIQHLTEAFF.